This T cell receptor beta chain was recovered during a study of blood T cell repertoires in COVID-19. Study background: The origin of the acute and convalescent COVID-19 samples was the United States, Italy and Spain. PBMCs, B-cell-depleted T cells, or T cells were the source of the cDNA or gDNA that made up the material.

Trimming shortened V by 2 bases and J by 0 bases, and 13 bases separated the two germline ends. The germline gives CDR1 SGHDT, CDR2 YYEEEE. The CDR3 loop spans 16 amino acids. During active infection, Seattle patients enrolled and were then monitored through disease. TCRdb's table, derived via immunoSEQ multiplex PCR, lists solely in-frame clones and lacks some. The repertoire has 250,000 to 350,000 clones, roughly 84% of them found once; the top ten carry over 1.3%. The chain combines TRBV5-6 with TRBJ2-3; TRBD1 is a possible D gene (6 bases). The sequence was obtained from a human donor with COVID-19, enrolled during active disease. The donor label of this sample is uncertain. The sequencing sample was made of peripheral blood. The DNA of the CDR3 is TGTGCCAGCAGCTTAACACAGGGCCTTAGCACAGATACGCAGTATTTT. It yields the protein CASSLTQGLSTDTQYF.